This T cell receptor (beta chain) was recovered during a study of cytomegalovirus exposure and HLA in healthy donors. Findings and caveats of the study: Most TCR beta V segments were productive about 90% or about 30% of the time in an earlier analysis. The study carried out a later analysis of TCR beta sequences. It associated some 18,000 of them with specific HLA alleles at a false discovery rate of 0.05. V- and J-gene trimming in TCR beta was tied to a missense DCLRE1C variant by an analysis performed later. Sequences of the TCR beta chain were said to predict the HLA-A and HLA-B alleles of most subjects accurately.

V gave up 4 bases and J gave up 4 bases; unmatched junction bases: 7. CDR1 is ENHRY, CDR2 SYGVKD, per germline. This CDR3 comprises 15 residues. Primers: 60 Vbeta forward and 13 Jbeta reverse. Only in-frame clones appear in the TCRdb table, and some are missing; sequencing was by immunoSEQ multiplex PCR. The data show about 190,000 clones, more than 85% seen once. As concerns this clone: The target antigen is unknown.

The source material was PBMCs. The receptor's source is a woman aged 18-35 years in good health and CMV-seronegative. The rearrangement uses TRBV10-3 and TRBJ2-3; 8 bases are shared with TRBD2. The CDR3 sequence is CAISGAGGFADTQYF. For the CDR3, the DNA is TGTGCCATCAGTGGGGCGGGAGGTTTTGCAGATACGCAGTATTTT.